These 9 T cell receptor beta chains were all obtained from the same sample, sequenced in a study of cytomegalovirus exposure and HLA in healthy donors. PCR involved 60 Vbeta and 13 Jbeta primers. The protocol was immunoSEQ multiplex PCR, while the TCRdb copy is restricted to in-frame clones and leaves out a portion. Of approximately 140,000 clones listed, approximately 72% are singletons. The sample consisted of PBMCs. The source is an older woman in good health and CMV-seronegative.

This clone turned up a few times. The rearrangement links TRBV19 to TRBJ2-6, with D uncertain. The CDR3 contains 16 residues. V lost 5 bases and J lost 2, with 13 bases in between. The germline CDR1 and CDR2 sequences are LNHDA and SQIVND (reference sequence). In DNA, the CDR3 is TGTGCCAGTAGTCTGGCGGCATCTCCTGGGGCCAACGTCCTGACTTTC. As protein: CASSLAASPGANVLTF.

V is TRBV29-1 and J is TRBJ2-7; 8 bases match TRBD1. CDR1 and CDR2 (germline): SQVTM, ANQGSEA. The CDR3 length is 14 residues. V was clipped by 2 bases and J by 6 bases; unmatched bases: 9. CDR3 loop: CSVEPGGIIGEQYF. DNA for the CDR3: TGCAGCGTTGAACCAGGGGGCATCATAGGCGAGCAGTACTTC.

J is TRBJ2-7 and V is TRBV5-1, with 13 bases aligning to TRBD2. V trimming: 4 bases; J trimming: 4 bases; junction bases outside the gene matches: 8. The germline gives CDR1 SGHRS, CDR2 YFSETQ. This CDR3 is built from 16 residues. CDR3 residues: CASSPGTSGIKYEQYF. CDR3 nucleotide sequence: TGCGCCAGCAGCCCCGGGACTAGCGGGATAAAGTACGAGCAGTACTTC.

The chain combines TRBV19 with TRBJ1-4; D is unresolved. V was shortened by 5 bases and J by 5 bases, with 9 bases between the two germline ends. This CDR3 spans 13 amino acids. The germline CDR1 and CDR2 sequences are LNHDA and SQIVND (reference sequence). Here the CDR3 DNA reads TGTGCCAGTAGTCGAGGATCCAATGAAAAACTGTTTTTT. Translation: CASSRGSNEKLFF.

The chain employs TRBV21-1 and TRBJ2-5; TRBD1 is the table's D call and was not checked against the DNA. TRBV21-1 has pseudogene status. The CDR3 length is 15 residues. The CDR3 reads CASSKVGSLVQTQYF. DNA for the CDR3: TGTGCCAGCAGCAAAGTGGGCAGCCTTGTACAGACCCAGTACTTC.

J is TRBJ2-7 and V is TRBV10-3, with 9 bases fitting TRBD1. V gave up 0 bases and J gave up 3 bases; unmatched junction bases: 0. Germline V CDR1 and CDR2: ENHRY, SYGVKD. The CDR3 covers 14 residues. The CDR3 DNA follows: TGTGCCATCAGTGAGTCGGGACAGGGCTACGAGCAGTACTTC. It yields the protein CAISESGQGYEQYF.

This chain joins TRBV6-5 and TRBJ2-7; 7 positions match TRBD1. CDR1 MNHEY and CDR2 SVGAGI come from the germline V gene. This CDR3 region has 15 residues. Trimming at V came to 6 bases and at J to 1 base, leaving 9 bases not matched to a gene. CDR3 coding DNA: TGTGCCAGCAGACTTCGACAGGGCCTATCCTACGAGCAGTACTTC. Amino acids: CASRLRQGLSYEQYF.

V usage is TRBV6-6 and J usage is TRBJ1-4, with D possibly matching TRBD1 (6 bases). In germline, CDR1 is MNHNY, CDR2 SVGAGI (reference sequence). The CDR3 totals 15 residues. The V end was cut by 7 bases, the J end by 8 bases, with 20 bases between. The CDR3 DNA is TGTGCCAGCACCCCCGGGGGGCAAGTTGGGGAAAAACTGTTTTTT. Its translation: CASTPGGQVGEKLFF.

V and J are TRBV28 and TRBJ2-3; 7 positions match TRBD2. J gave up 1 base and V 5 bases, and 9 bases lay outside the gene matches. CDR3 size: 16 residues. Germline CDR1 reads MDHEN; CDR2 reads SYDVKM. CDR3 in DNA: TGTGCCAGCAGTCGGTTAACTAGCGCCGGCACAGATACGCAGTATTTT. This encodes CASSRLTSAGTDTQYF.